A selection of T cell receptor beta chains follows, all from one sample in a study of blood T cell repertoires in COVID-19. TCRdb's table, derived via immunoSEQ multiplex PCR, lists solely in-frame clones and lacks some. Of some 460,000 clones in the sample, approximately 90% were seen once. The sample comprised PBMCs or T cells enriched from blood (not recorded which). The receptor source for this set is a woman under 30 with acute COVID-19. Both conserved end residues are trimmed from each CDR3.

ASSNRRGFSGNTIY TRBV6-6
ASSWLAGGEQY TRBV6-2/TRBV6-3
SVGRERDYNEQF TRBV29-1
ATGPGLNTDTQY TRBV10-3
ASSEEGSQPQH TRBV6-1
SVLPVTAVAYEQY TRBV29-1
ASSLSPGHYGMNTEAF TRBV11-2
ASSLALSSGSAYEQY TRBV7-2
ASSYQLAEQY TRBV7-9
ASSQDDQGGTQY TRBV3-1/TRBV3-2
ASSSGTGRDYGYT TRBV5-1
ASSRRTSNLDEKLF TRBV7-6
ASRLAALNTEAF TRBV2
ASRWGGSNTEAF TRBV19
ASSPGTTNEKLF TRBV7-2
ASSTPGQIPGELF TRBV7-9
ASSLADRQYYGYT TRBV7-9
ASSQGGEAGANVLT TRBV3-1/TRBV3-2
ATSDSDRVGGYT TRBV24-1
ASSGSRTATNEKLF TRBV25-1
ASSLGQTRLATDTQY TRBV6-6
ASSLSRDYSGNTIY TRBV28
ASSARTGTPQGYGYT TRBV9
ASSQGATEAF TRBV4-3
ASSQSRGGGYT TRBV7-9
SGEEGEQF TRBV20-1
ASSAQGASEAF TRBV7-3
ASSHSRTSGSSYEQY TRBV7-6
ASRQDGNTGELF TRBV6-4
ASDRGVSGTYEQY TRBV27
ASSLRGISTDTQY TRBV9
ASSFGTGRSGEAF TRBV6-6
ASSQTGGAAF TRBV3-1/TRBV3-2
ASSPETGGLGTEAF TRBV5-8
ASSGGSGSTDTQY TRBV6-4
ASSPQGVNTEAF TRBV21-1
ASSLVRGEETQY TRBV7-8
ASSERGTTSGTDTQY TRBV9
ASTRTSGNEQF TRBV6-5
SASKGQGTEQF TRBV20-1
ASSWTSGRGMNTGELF TRBV28